Listed below are T cell receptor beta chains from one sample, sequenced in a study of blood T cell repertoires in COVID-19. Only in-frame clones appear in the TCRdb table, and some are missing; sequencing was by immunoSEQ multiplex PCR. The table includes 400,000 to 450,000 clones, 70% to 90% detected once. Sequenced input: peripheral blood. The receptor source for this set is a woman aged 40 to 55 with COVID-19, enrolled during active disease. The CDR3 runs from the conserved cysteine through the conserved F or W. The order of the fields is V gene, D gene, J gene, clone size, CDR3 DNA, CDR3 protein. D genes are given only for firm matches. A clone size is listed for some rows: how often the clone was seen (once, few, many), or a class if it is expanded.

TRBV12-3/TRBV12-4	TRBD1	TRBJ2-7	NA	TGTGCCAGCAGTTCGACAGGGATCAACGAGCAGTACTTC	CASSSTGINEQYF
TRBV6-2/TRBV6-3	NA	TRBJ1-5	NA	TGTGCCAGCAGTGATCCGACAGTCCGGCCCAATCAGCCCCAGCATTTT	CASSDPTVRPNQPQHF
TRBV23-1	TRBD1	TRBJ2-7	once	TGCGCCAGCAGTCACCGGACAGGGGATTACGAGCAGTACTTC	CASSHRTGDYEQYF
TRBV18	NA	TRBJ2-5	NA	TGTGCCAGCTCACCAAAGTGGGGGGAAGAGACCCAGTACTTC	CASSPKWGEETQYF
TRBV18	TRBD1	TRBJ1-4	NA	TGTGCCAGCTCACCACCCGGGACAGCGGAAAAACTGTTTTTT	CASSPPGTAEKLFF
TRBV28	NA	TRBJ2-7	NA	TGTGCCAGCAGTCCCCGATTTCTGGCGGGAAAAACCTACGAGCAGTACTTC	CASSPRFLAGKTYEQYF
TRBV25-1	NA	TRBJ1-4	NA	TGTGCCAGCAGTGAAGTGGGCAGTAATGAAAAACTGTTTTTT	CASSEVGSNEKLFF
TRBV7-3	NA	TRBJ1-6	few	TGTGCCAGCAGCACCCTGCGCTCACCCCTCCACTTT	CASSTLRSPLHF
TRBV5-1	NA	TRBJ1-4	NA	TGCGCCAGCAGCCGACAGGCAACAACTAATGAAAAACTGTTTTTT	CASSRQATTNEKLFF
TRBV19	TRBD2	TRBJ2-2	once	TGTGCCAGTAGTATAAACCTCCCCGCCTTACTAGCGGGTAGGGAGCTGTTTTTT	CASSINLPALLAGRELFF
TRBV6-6	NA	TRBJ1-1	NA	TGTGCCAGCAGTAACCGGGGGACGAACACTGAAGCTTTCTTT	CASSNRGTNTEAFF
TRBV6-5	TRBD2	TRBJ2-3	NA	TGTGCCAGCAGTTATACGACTAGCGTCACAGATACGCAGTATTTT	CASSYTTSVTDTQYF